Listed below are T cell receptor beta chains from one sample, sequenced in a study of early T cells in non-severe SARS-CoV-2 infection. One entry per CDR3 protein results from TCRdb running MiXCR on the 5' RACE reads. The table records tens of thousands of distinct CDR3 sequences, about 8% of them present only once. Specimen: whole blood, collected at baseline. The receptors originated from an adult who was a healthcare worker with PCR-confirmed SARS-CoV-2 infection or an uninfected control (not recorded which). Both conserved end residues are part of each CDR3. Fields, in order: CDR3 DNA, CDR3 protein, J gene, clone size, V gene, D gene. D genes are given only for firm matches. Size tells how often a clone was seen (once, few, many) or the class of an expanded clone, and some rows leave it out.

DNA: TGCAGTGCTAGAGATATGTCATCCTCCTATTCCTACGAGCAGTACTTC; CDR3: CSARDMSSSYSYEQYF; J: TRBJ2-7; size: NA; V: TRBV20-1; D: NA
DNA: TGCAGTGCTAGGGGGACTAGCGGTTTAAATGAGCAGTTCTTC; CDR3: CSARGTSGLNEQFF; J: TRBJ2-1; size: many; V: TRBV20-1; D: TRBD2
DNA: TGTGCCAGCAGCCCCTCCGGAGGAGGGGGGTCTGAAGCTTTCTTT; CDR3: CASSPSGGGGSEAFF; J: TRBJ1-1; size: NA; V: TRBV3-1; D: NA
DNA: TGTGCCAGCAGCCACTTAGCGGGAGGCGCAGATACGCAGTATTTT; CDR3: CASSHLAGGADTQYF; J: TRBJ2-3; size: few; V: TRBV4-2; D: TRBD2
DNA: TGTGCCAGCAGTTCAGGGACTGCCGAGCAGTACTTC; CDR3: CASSSGTAEQYF; J: TRBJ2-7; size: NA; V: TRBV11-3; D: NA
DNA: TGTGCCAGCAGCTTAAGGCTAGCGGGAGGGCCCTCCACAGATACGCAGTATTTT; CDR3: CASSLRLAGGPSTDTQYF; J: TRBJ2-3; size: NA; V: TRBV11-2; D: TRBD2
DNA: TGTGCCAGCAGGGACCAACCCTGGCAGGGGGCTGGGGGCACTGAAGCTTTCTTT; CDR3: CASRDQPWQGAGGTEAFF; J: TRBJ1-1; size: NA; V: TRBV6-5; D: TRBD1
DNA: TGTGCCAGCAGCCTTTCCCGTTCGGAGACCCAGTACTTC; CDR3: CASSLSRSETQYF; J: TRBJ2-5; size: many; V: TRBV6-2/TRBV6-3; D: NA
DNA: TGTGCCAGCAGTCTTACAGGGGGTGGTACTGAAGCTTTCTTT; CDR3: CASSLTGGGTEAFF; J: TRBJ1-1; size: NA; V: TRBV28; D: TRBD1
DNA: TGCGCCAGCAGCTTCGGCGGGGGTCAAGAGACCCAGTACTTC; CDR3: CASSFGGGQETQYF; J: TRBJ2-5; size: many; V: TRBV5-1; D: TRBD2
DNA: TGTGCCAGCCAGGGACACCCGATGAAGCAGTACTTC; CDR3: CASQGHPMKQYF; J: TRBJ2-7; size: NA; V: TRBV27; D: NA
DNA: TGTGCCAGCAGTTACGGCCCCAGCGGCTCCTACGAGCAGTACTTC; CDR3: CASSYGPSGSYEQYF; J: TRBJ2-7; size: few; V: TRBV12-3/TRBV12-4; D: NA
DNA: TGCGCCAGCAGCGGATCCACTAGCGGGTCCTACAATGAGCAGTTCTTC; CDR3: CASSGSTSGSYNEQFF; J: TRBJ2-1; size: few; V: TRBV5-1; D: TRBD2
DNA: TGTGCCAGCAGTTTAGCCGGCGAGCAGTACTTC; CDR3: CASSLAGEQYF; J: TRBJ2-7; size: few; V: TRBV12-3/TRBV12-4; D: NA
DNA: TGTGCCAGCAGCTTAACTAGCGGAGAAGAGACCCAGTACTTC; CDR3: CASSLTSGEETQYF; J: TRBJ2-5; size: many; V: TRBV7-6; D: TRBD2
DNA: TGTGCCAGCAGCTCCCGACTAGCCTCCTACAATGAGCAGTTCTTC; CDR3: CASSSRLASYNEQFF; J: TRBJ2-1; size: few; V: TRBV11-2; D: TRBD2
DNA: TGTGCCAGCAGGCAAGAGACCCAGTACTTC; CDR3: CASRQETQYF; J: TRBJ2-5; size: few; V: TRBV28; D: NA